A single T cell receptor beta chain is shown here with its context. The data stem from a study of blood T cell repertoires in COVID-19. Study background: In each case, the material was cDNA or gDNA derived from T cells, B-cell-depleted T cells, or PBMCs.

V lost 2 bases and J lost 5, with 9 bases in between. Germline assignment: CDR1 SGHNT and CDR2 YENEEA. The CDR3 covers 14 residues. Here immunoSEQ multiplex PCR was the method, and the copy in TCRdb shows in-frame clones only, minus some. The sample shows almost 250,000 clones, more than 75% of them seen only once. Material: peripheral blood. This sequence originates from a woman aged 60 to 75 who had recovered from COVID-19. This chain connects TRBV11-3 to TRBJ2-2, with D possibly matching TRBD2 (5 bases). The CDR3 nucleotides are TGTGCCAGCAGCTTATCACGGACTACCGGGGAGCTGTTTTTT. Amino acid sequence: CASSLSRTTGELFF.